This TCR beta chain was retrieved from a study of T cells in localized non-small cell lung cancer. General study points: Blood T cell density predicted longer survival; adjacent-lung clonality, shorter. Uninvolved adjacent lung showed the highest T cell clonality, exceeding tumor. In adjacent lung appeared a median around 54 of the top 100 tumor clones.

The method was immunoSEQ multiplex PCR; TCRdb's version includes in-frame clones alone and lacks a portion of them. The sample includes around 91,000 clones, approximately 88% of them seen just once. As regards this clone: What it binds is unknown.

There are 13 residues in the CDR3. The germline V gene has CDR1 SGHDT and CDR2 YYEEEE. Between the trimmed V and J ends, which lost 0 bases and 5 bases, there was a span of 6 bases. This specimen consisted of peripheral blood, obtained before any cancer treatment. The chain carries TRBV5-6 and TRBJ1-5; D gene ambiguous. The sequence came from a man between 40 and 70 years old with stage I squamous cell lung carcinoma. As DNA, the CDR3 is TGTGCCAGCAGCTTGGGGCCCGATCAGCCCCAGCATTTT. It yields the protein CASSLGPDQPQHF.